The rows below give T cell receptor beta chains drawn from one sample of a study of cytomegalovirus exposure and HLA in healthy donors. Measured with immunoSEQ multiplex PCR; TCRdb has only the in-frame clones, and not every one. The sample lists about 120,000 clones, less than 85% occurring once. Sequences were obtained from PBMCs. These TCRs come from a man younger than 30 in good health and CMV-seropositive. CDR3s include the opening cysteine and the closing phenylalanine or tryptophan. D genes are given only for firm matches. Clone size is stated in some rows and not others, as once, few, many or a class when expanded.

abundance | j_gene | v_gene | d_gene | CDR3aa | CDR3nt
. | TRBJ2-1 | TRBV18 | . | CASSPTTSLGFNEQFF | TGTGCCAGCTCACCGACGACTAGTTTGGGCTTTAATGAGCAGTTCTTC
few | TRBJ1-5 | TRBV5-6 | . | CASSLGTESNQPQHF | TGTGCCAGCAGCTTGGGGACAGAAAGCAATCAGCCCCAGCATTTT
few | TRBJ2-7 | TRBV6-6 | . | CASRRHLSYEQYF | TGTGCCAGCAGACGACATCTCTCCTACGAGCAGTACTTC
. | TRBJ1-5 | TRBV28 | . | CASSSGYGQPQHF | TGTGCCAGCAGTTCAGGATACGGTCAGCCCCAGCATTTT
. | TRBJ2-2 | TRBV4-2 | TRBD2 | CASSQLAGGTGELFF | TGTGCCAGCAGCCAACTAGCGGGGGGCACCGGGGAGCTGTTTTTT
. | TRBJ1-4 | TRBV30 | . | CAFLRGGKAEKLFF | TGTGCCTTCCTGCGGGGGGGAAAGGCTGAAAAACTGTTTTTT
. | TRBJ1-5 | TRBV19 | . | CASSPRTAWEPQHF | TGTGCCAGTAGTCCACGGACAGCCTGGGAGCCCCAGCATTTT
. | TRBJ2-3 | TRBV5-6 | TRBD1 | CASSLRQGVSDTQYF | TGTGCCAGCAGCTTGAGACAGGGGGTATCAGATACGCAGTATTTT
. | TRBJ1-5 | TRBV7-9 | . | CSSSLGGQPQHF | TGTTCCAGCAGCTTAGGAGGTCAGCCCCAGCATTTT
. | TRBJ2-1 | TRBV7-6 | . | CASSPRGGASYNEQFF | TGTGCCAGCAGCCCAAGGGGGGGGGCCTCCTACAATGAGCAGTTCTTC
. | TRBJ2-7 | TRBV29-1 | . | CSVSPPGTPKRYF | TGCAGCGTTTCGCCTCCGGGGACACCAAAACGGTACTTC
. | TRBJ2-5 | TRBV5-6 | TRBD2 | CASSFGRGYETQYF | TGTGCCAGCAGCTTTGGGCGGGGGTACGAGACCCAGTACTTC
. | TRBJ1-1 | TRBV28 | . | CASSHPGNTEAFF | TGTGCCAGCAGCCACCCCGGGAACACTGAAGCTTTCTTT
few | TRBJ2-2 | TRBV5-1 | . | CASSFVQGSAGELFF | TGCGCCAGCAGCTTCGTGCAGGGCTCGGCCGGGGAGCTGTTTTTT
. | TRBJ1-1 | TRBV28 | . | CASSIGGGGVRNTEAFF | TGTGCCAGCAGTATCGGGGGAGGGGGGGTTAGGAACACTGAAGCTTTCTTT
. | TRBJ1-5 | TRBV5-8 | . | CASSQIGGGSGGNQPQHF | TGTGCCAGCAGCCAAATCGGCGGGGGATCGGGGGGCAATCAGCCCCAGCATTTT
. | TRBJ2-7 | TRBV25-1 | TRBD1 | CASSPGTGYDEQYF | TGTGCCAGCAGCCCCGGGACAGGGTACGACGAGCAGTACTTC
. | TRBJ2-3 | TRBV7-9 | TRBD2 | CASSEPSGGTDTQYF | TGTGCCAGCAGCGAGCCTAGCGGGGGTACAGATACGCAGTATTTT
. | TRBJ1-2 | TRBV29-1 | . | CSVPDSFNYGYTF | TGCAGCGTCCCGGACAGCTTTAACTATGGCTACACCTTC
. | TRBJ2-6 | TRBV13 | . | CASSFGSGANVLTF | TGTGCCAGCAGCTTCGGCTCTGGGGCCAACGTCCTGACTTTC
. | TRBJ2-7 | TRBV6-1 | . | CASSEILGSGSYEQYF | TGTGCCAGCAGTGAAATATTAGGCAGCGGTTCCTACGAGCAGTACTTC